This TCR beta chain comes out of a study of T cells in Graves' hyperthyroidism and ophthalmopathy. Findings and limits, study-wide: Most thyroid clonotypes with frequency above 0.001 were detected in blood.

The investigators amplified TCR beta CDR3 regions from RNA transcripts. The primer set for the first-round RT-PCR of the TCR CDR3 was HTBI. MiXCR was run by TCRdb on the multiplex PCR reads, yielding one entry per CDR3 protein. The table records some 400,000 distinct CDR3 sequences, approximately 13% of them present only once. Thyroid ultrasound and orbital computed tomography, with clinical symptoms and serum thyroxine and TRAb, informed diagnoses. This clonotype occurred a few times. Its target is unknown. The germline V gene encodes CDR1 LGHDT and CDR2 YNNKEL (reference sequence). The CDR3 extends over 14 amino acids. Trimming shortened V by 0 bases and J by 9 bases, and 12 bases separated the two germline ends.

The TCR comes from a woman aged 60 to 75 with Graves' hyperthyroidism. This chain joins TRBV3-1 and TRBJ2-1; D gene uncertain. The sequencing sample was made of blood. CDR3 region: CASSQDGPISEQFF. The CDR3 DNA reads as TGTGCCAGCAGCCAAGATGGGCCTATCAGTGAGCAGTTCTTC.